The source of this T cell receptor beta chain is a study of molecular identifiers for immune sequencing clone quantification. V lost 7 bases, J lost 1 base, and 15 bases lay in between. Germline CDR1 is SGHRS and CDR2 is YFSETQ. The CDR3 loop spans 14 amino acids. Each CDR3 protein gets one entry after TCRdb re-called the PCR reads with MiXCR. This sample has some 590,000 distinct CDR3 sequences, with around 25% found just once. This TCR came from a human donor in good health. Some libraries in this study had Jurkat cell RNA spiked in. The rearrangement uses TRBV5-1 and TRBJ2-7; D uncertain. The sequencing sample was made of naive CD8+ T cells from blood, with Jurkat cell RNA spiked in. Stated subset: FACS-sorted CD8+CD4-CCR7+CD45RA+ naive T cells. The CDR3 region is CASSMLRCSYEQYF. In nucleotides, the CDR3 is TGCGCCAGCTCCATGTTAAGGTGTTCCTACGAGCAGTACTTC. Filled out from reference TRBV5-1 and TRBJ2-7, the complete variable domain reads KAGVTQTPRYLIKTRGQQVTLSCSPISGHRSVSWYQQTPGQGLQFLFEYFSETQRNKGNFPGRFSGRQFSNSRSEMNVSTLELGDSALYLCASSMLRCSYEQYFGPGTRLTVT.